Each of the 30 T cell receptor beta chains below was sequenced from the same sample in a study of Graves' ophthalmopathy and Graves' hyperthyroidism. Beta-chain TCR CDR3 regions were amplified from RNA transcripts. HTBI primers were used in a first-round RT-PCR, which preceded a second-round multiplex PCR. TCRdb re-called the multiplex PCR reads through MiXCR, storing one row per CDR3 protein. The table shows some 360,000 distinct CDR3 sequences, with approximately 17% occurring only once. The sequenced sample consisted of peripheral blood. The receptor set was obtained from an adult woman with stable Graves' hyperthyroidism.

This clonotype was observed at least ten times. This sequence joins TRBV7-8 and TRBJ2-2, with D tentatively TRBD2 (5 bases). In germline, CDR1 is SGHVS, CDR2 FQNEAQ. CDR3 length equals 18 residues. V was trimmed by 1 base and J by 2 bases, leaving 17 bases between them. In DNA, the CDR3 is TGTGCCAGCAGCTTAGGGGCGGGCACGCTCTACAACACCGGGGAGCTGTTTTTT. Amino acids: CASSLGAGTLYNTGELFF.

The table lists this clonotype with a few counts. The CDR3 end shows no conserved phenylalanine or tryptophan, and so a read error is likely. The rearrangement uses TRBV29-1 and TRBJ2-5; D remains unclear. The germline V gene has CDR1 SQVTM and CDR2 ANQGSEA. The germline V and J ends were trimmed by 7 bases and 1 base, with 13 bases remaining between them. The CDR3 is 13 amino acids. The CDR3 nucleotides are TGCAGCGGGGCGGCAACTATCCAAGAGACCCAGTACTCC. Amino acids: CSGAATIQETQYS.

In this sample, this clonotype turned up many times. The rearrangement links TRBV4-1 to TRBJ2-7; D call uncertain. Trimming removed 0 bases at V and 5 bases at J, with 8 bases between. The germline gives CDR1 MGHRA, CDR2 YSYEKL. This CDR3 is 13 amino acids long. In DNA, the CDR3 is TGCGCCAGCAGCCAAGATTACGCCGACGAGCAGTACTTC. This translates into CASSQDYADEQYF.

At least ten counts were recorded for this clonotype. The chain combines TRBV7-2 with TRBJ2-5, with 12 bases lining up with TRBD1. The CDR3 is 16 residues long. Per germline, CDR1 SGHTA and CDR2 FQGNSA. After removal of 5 bases from V and 5 bases from J, the junction contained 9 bases not matched to a gene. The CDR3 protein is CASSRGGTGGGETQYF. In DNA, the CDR3 is TGTGCCAGCAGCCGTGGTGGGACAGGGGGCGGTGAGACCCAGTACTTC.

Comment on this clonotype: A clone one base away is much larger, so this may be a read error. The chain combines TRBV28 with TRBJ2-7; 11 bases match TRBD2. The CDR3 has 16 amino acids. Germline loops: CDR1 MDHEN, CDR2 SYDVKM. CDR3 DNA sequence: TGTGCCAGCAGTTCCCCCGAGACTAGCGGGATCCACGAGCGGTGCTTC. Residues: CASSSPETSGIHERCF.

This clonotype appeared many times. The V call is TRBV12-3 or TRBV12-4, the J call TRBJ1-1; no clear D. V dropped 3 bases and J dropped 4 bases, with 9 bases sitting between them. This CDR3 spans 13 amino acids. The CDR3 reads CASSFRQSTEAFF. In DNA form, the CDR3 reads TGTGCCAGCAGTTTTCGGCAGAGCACTGAAGCTTTCTTT.

The sample holds many counts of this clonotype. The chain joins TRBV28 to TRBJ2-2, with D possibly being TRBD1 (5 bases). Germline V CDR1 and CDR2: MDHEN, SYDVKM. V lost 7 bases to trimming and J lost 2 bases, with 14 bases between them. The CDR3 is made up of 15 amino acids. As DNA, the CDR3 is TGTGCCAGCACCAGAGAGACAGCTAACACCGGGGAGCTGTTTTTT. Protein sequence: CASTRETANTGELFF.

This clonotype was picked up many times. The V gene is TRBV5-1, the J gene TRBJ2-5; D remains ambiguous. The V end was cut by 3 bases, the J end by 4 bases, with 16 bases between. Germline values: CDR1 SGHRS, CDR2 YFSETQ. The CDR3 has 15 amino acids. The CDR3 here is CASSWEFRDGETQYF. DNA of the CDR3: TGCGCCAGCAGCTGGGAATTTAGAGACGGAGAGACCCAGTACTTC.

This clonotype has at least ten counts. The rearrangement joins TRBV7-2 to TRBJ2-7; 7 positions agree with TRBD2. With 5 bases clipped from V and 6 bases from J, the junction kept 22 bases outside the gene matches. CDR3 length equals 18 residues. Germline assignment: CDR1 SGHTA and CDR2 FQGNSA. CDR3 DNA: TGTGCCAGCAGCCTACCTGGACTAGTTCCGTCGGAATACTGCGAGCAGTACTTC. It encodes CASSLPGLVPSEYCEQYF.

This clonotype was recorded at least ten times. V gene TRBV28 combines with J gene TRBJ2-2; the D is unclear. Germline V CDR1 and CDR2: MDHEN, SYDVKM. V was clipped by 5 bases and J by 0 bases, with 10 bases between them. This CDR3 is 15 amino acids long. This CDR3 reads CASSPGRANTGELFF. DNA for the CDR3: TGTGCCAGCAGTCCCGGACGGGCGAACACCGGGGAGCTGTTTTTT.

Ten or more counts support this clonotype. The chain combines TRBV7-3 with TRBJ2-2; D might be TRBD1 (5 bases). The length of the CDR3 is 15 residues. V dropped 4 bases and J dropped 5 bases, with 14 bases sitting between them. Germline-derived CDR1 and CDR2 are SGHTA and FQGTGA. CDR3 residues: CASSSSASGTGELFF. CDR3 in DNA: TGTGCCAGCAGCTCGAGCGCTTCAGGGACCGGGGAGCTGTTTTTT.

This clonotype has at least ten counts. This rearrangement joins TRBV19 to TRBJ2-2; D might be TRBD1 (5 bases). There are 15 residues in the CDR3. V was shortened by 6 bases and J by 0 bases, with 11 bases between the two germline ends. Germline CDR1 reads LNHDA; CDR2 reads SQIVND (reference sequence). The CDR3 loop reads CASRVTVPNTGELFF. The DNA of the CDR3 is TGTGCCAGTAGAGTGACAGTGCCGAACACCGGGGAGCTGTTTTTT. Full variable domain (outside the CDR3, taken from reference TRBV19 and TRBJ2-2): DGGITQSPKYLFRKEGQNVTLSCEQNLNHDAMYWYRQDPGQGLRLIYYSQIVNDFQKGDIAEGYSVSREKKESFPLTVTSAQKNPTAFYLCASRVTVPNTGELFFGEGSRLTVL.

V is TRBV5-1 and J is TRBJ2-5; perhaps D is TRBD1 or TRBD2 (6 bases each). Trimming pared 4 bases from V and 2 bases from J, leaving 18 bases between. Germline V CDR1 and CDR2: SGHRS, YFSETQ. The CDR3 extends over 16 amino acids. The chain's CDR3 is CASSPGALAAQETQYF. The DNA of the CDR3 is TGCGCCAGCAGCCCGGGGGCACTAGCAGCGCAAGAGACCCAGTACTTC.

This clonotype has a handful of counts. The genes are TRBV6-1 and TRBJ1-1; D is uncertain. CDR1 and CDR2 from the germline V gene are MNHNS and SASEGT. V was shortened by 6 bases and J by 8 bases, with 10 bases between the two germline ends. The length of the CDR3 is 11 residues. In DNA, the CDR3 is TGTGCCAGCAGCAGGAGAAGCGAAGCTTTCTTT. Translated: CASSRRSEAFF.

This clonotype was seen more than once but under ten times. This rearrangement joins TRBV3-1 to TRBJ1-1, with a tentative D call TRBD1 (5 bases). Germline assignment: CDR1 LGHDT and CDR2 YNNKEL (reference sequence). V was trimmed by 1 base and J by 5 bases, leaving 8 bases between them. The CDR3 has 13 residues. The CDR3 reads CASSQGEGTEAFF. The CDR3 DNA sequence: TGTGCCAGCAGCCAAGGGGAGGGGACTGAAGCTTTCTTT.

This clonotype was counted at least ten times. This sequence joins TRBV6-2 or TRBV6-3 and TRBJ2-5; TRBD2 matches at 9 bases. J lost 2 bases, V lost 2 bases, and 9 bases had no gene match. CDR3 length: 17 amino acids. Germline V lookup: CDR1 MNHEY, CDR2 SVGEGT. The CDR3 reads CASSYPRLAEGQETQYF. The CDR3 coding sequence is TGTGCCAGCAGTTACCCTAGACTAGCGGAGGGGCAAGAGACCCAGTACTTC.

Only a few counts were recorded for this clonotype. The CDR3 coding sequence is TGCAGTGCCTCCCCGACCTACGAGCAGTACTTC. Translating gives CSASPTYEQYF. V gene TRBV20-1 combines with J gene TRBJ2-7; D gene unclear. Germline values: CDR1 DFQATT, CDR2 SNEGSKA (reference sequence). The CDR3 is 11 amino acids. Trimming removed 6 bases from V and 2 bases from J, with 8 bases in between.

In this sample, this clonotype turned up many times. J is TRBJ2-7 and V is TRBV27, with TRBD1 matching over 10 bases. The CDR3 has 15 residues. The V gene end was trimmed by 6 bases and the J gene end by 6 bases; junction bases not matched to a gene: 11. Germline loops: CDR1 MNHEY, CDR2 SMNVEV (reference sequence). CDR3: CASSLKTGGLSEQYF. CDR3 bases: TGTGCCAGCAGCCTTAAGACAGGGGGCCTCTCCGAGCAGTACTTC.

Many counts were recorded for this clonotype. J is TRBJ1-6 and V is TRBV6-5; D unclear. This CDR3 has 15 residues. V was pared by 2 bases and J by 10 bases, with 15 bases between. Germline V gene lookup returns CDR1 MNHEY and CDR2 SVGAGI. CDR3 nucleotide sequence: TGTGCCAGCAGTTACAACAGAGGGCATGGGTCACCCCTCCACTTT. Protein sequence: CASSYNRGHGSPLHF.

In its sample, this clonotype was seen many times. CDR3 DNA sequence: TGTGCCTGGAGTGTAAGGTTCACCCCTAACTATGGCTACACCTTC. Its protein product is CAWSVRFTPNYGYTF. The chain recombines TRBV30 with TRBJ1-2, with unresolved D. V lost 0 bases and J lost 0, with 11 bases in between. CDR1 is GTSNPN, CDR2 SVGIG, per germline (reference sequence). CDR3 length: 15 amino acids.

Comment on this clonotype: Just one base apart from a much larger clone, this may be a read error. V usage is TRBV29-1 and J usage is TRBJ1-2; weak D call: TRBD1 (5 bases). In germline, CDR1 is SQVTM, CDR2 ANQGSEA. CDR3 length: 11 amino acids. CDR3 in amino acids: CSVEDGGGCTF. The CDR3 DNA reads TGCAGCGTTGAAGACGGGGGTGGCTGCACCTTC.

The sample holds many counts of this clonotype. The V call is TRBV20-1, the J call TRBJ1-2, with a tentative D call TRBD1 (5 bases). This CDR3 spans 13 amino acids. V lost 6 bases to trimming and J lost 3 bases, with 14 bases between them. Germline V lookup: CDR1 DFQATT, CDR2 SNEGSKA (reference sequence). CDR3 amino acids: CSAPGYQDYGYTF. The CDR3 bases are TGCAGTGCGCCAGGGTATCAAGACTATGGCTACACCTTC.

This clonotype was observed many times. The chain combines TRBV20-1 with TRBJ2-7; the D is unclear. Germline V CDR1 and CDR2: DFQATT, SNEGSKA (reference sequence). V was trimmed by 5 bases and J by 3 bases, leaving 11 bases between them. The CDR3 runs to 12 residues. The CDR3 sequence: CSAQISLYEQYF. The CDR3 nucleotides are TGCAGTGCTCAGATATCCCTCTACGAGCAGTACTTC.

This clonotype appeared many times. J is TRBJ2-7 and V is TRBV4-1, with TRBD2 as a possible D gene (5 bases). Per the germline V gene, CDR1 is MGHRA and CDR2 is YSYEKL. V dropped 0 bases and J dropped 3 bases, with 9 bases sitting between them. The CDR3 loop spans 14 amino acids. The CDR3 region is CASSQELEDYEQYF. CDR3 in DNA: TGCGCCAGCAGCCAAGAACTAGAGGACTACGAGCAGTACTTC.

The rearrangement links TRBV19 to TRBJ1-1; D might be TRBD1 (5 bases). The V end was cut by 5 bases, the J end by 5 bases, with 21 bases between. CDR3 size: 16 residues. Germline V lookup: CDR1 LNHDA, CDR2 SQIVND (reference sequence). CDR3 loop: CASSLPGLLVSTEAFF. CDR3 DNA sequence: TGTGCCAGTAGTTTACCGGGACTCCTTGTAAGTACTGAAGCTTTCTTT.

This clonotype has at least ten counts. This chain uses TRBV6-1 with TRBJ1-1; possibly TRBD1 for D (5 bases). This CDR3 contains 14 residues. The V end lost 4 bases, the J end lost 6 bases, and 15 bases lay between the germline ends. CDR1 MNHNS and CDR2 SASEGT come from the germline V gene. CDR3 in DNA: TGTGCCAGCAGTGTGCTCTCGGGGGACGCTGAAGCTTTCTTT. This gives the protein CASSVLSGDAEAFF.

The genes are TRBV28 and TRBJ2-3; D is perhaps TRBD2 (7 bases). The CDR3 loop spans 15 amino acids. The germline CDR1 and CDR2 sequences are MDHEN and SYDVKM. Trimming took 4 bases from V and 1 from J, leaving 12 bases between them. The chain's CDR3 is CASSWGGAGTDTQYF. CDR3 bases: TGTGCCAGCAGTTGGGGGGGGGCAGGCACAGATACGCAGTATTTT.

With regard to this clonotype: No conserved phenylalanine or tryptophan ends this CDR3, so it is likely a read error. V usage is TRBV7-9 and J usage is TRBJ1-1, with D possibly being TRBD1 (5 bases). The CDR3 is 15 amino acids. Between the trimmed V and J ends, which lost 6 bases and 1 base, there was a span of 15 bases. Germline CDR1 is SEHNR and CDR2 is FQNEAQ (reference sequence). The chain's CDR3 is CASSGTSVRNTEAFL. In DNA form, the CDR3 reads TGTGCCAGCAGTGGGACCTCCGTTCGGAACACTGAAGCTTTCTTG.

At least ten counts were recorded for this clonotype. The chain is built from TRBV2 and TRBJ2-7, with 12 bases lining up with TRBD2. This CDR3 is built from 15 residues. Per the germline V gene, CDR1 is SNHLY and CDR2 is FYNNEI. The J segment lost 0 bases and the V segment lost 8 bases, leaving 5 bases of the junction unmatched. CDR3 nucleotide sequence: TGTGCCAGCGAGACTAGCGGGAGATCCTCCTACGAGCAGTACTTC. It yields the protein CASETSGRSSYEQYF.

This clonotype was observed a few times. The genes are TRBV7-8 and TRBJ1-5; 8 bases are a match to TRBD1. Germline V gives CDR1 SGHVS, CDR2 FQNEAQ. Losses at the gene ends were 4 bases for V and 10 bases for J; bases not matched to a gene: 3. This CDR3 is 12 amino acids long. The CDR3 sequence is CASSSGTGPQHF. CDR3 nucleotide sequence: TGTGCCAGCAGCTCCGGGACAGGCCCCCAGCATTTT.